The present T cell receptor (beta chain) was sequenced within a study of Graves' ophthalmopathy and Graves' hyperthyroidism. Study background: The study drew peripheral blood at initial diagnosis, before any treatment.

Investigators amplified TCR beta CDR3 regions from RNA transcripts. First-round RT-PCR with HTBI primers preceded a second-round multiplex PCR. MiXCR, applied by TCRdb to the multiplex PCR reads, yields one record per CDR3 protein. This sample carries about 740,000 distinct CDR3 sequences, roughly two fifths of them seen once, and the ten largest clones take approximately 43%. Active ophthalmopathy (CAS at least 3, NOSPECS at least 4), lasting under 3 months. PBMCs came from 7.5 to 10 ml of fresh peripheral blood. Study-wide findings and caveats: Predictions made by the model for ophthalmopathy progression reached roughly 71% sensitivity and roughly 75% specificity.

This clonotype was seen many times. The antigen is not known. V was trimmed by 5 bases and J by 1 base, leaving 8 bases between them. There are 12 residues in the CDR3. Per germline, CDR1 DFQATT and CDR2 SNEGSKA (reference sequence). This chain links TRBV20-1 with TRBJ2-5, with a weak D call TRBD2 (6 bases). This clonotype was sampled from an adult man with Graves' ophthalmopathy. Sequencing was done on a sample of peripheral blood. The CDR3 DNA reads as TGCAGTGCTTGGGGGGTCCAAGAGACCCAGTACTTC. Protein: CSAWGVQETQYF.